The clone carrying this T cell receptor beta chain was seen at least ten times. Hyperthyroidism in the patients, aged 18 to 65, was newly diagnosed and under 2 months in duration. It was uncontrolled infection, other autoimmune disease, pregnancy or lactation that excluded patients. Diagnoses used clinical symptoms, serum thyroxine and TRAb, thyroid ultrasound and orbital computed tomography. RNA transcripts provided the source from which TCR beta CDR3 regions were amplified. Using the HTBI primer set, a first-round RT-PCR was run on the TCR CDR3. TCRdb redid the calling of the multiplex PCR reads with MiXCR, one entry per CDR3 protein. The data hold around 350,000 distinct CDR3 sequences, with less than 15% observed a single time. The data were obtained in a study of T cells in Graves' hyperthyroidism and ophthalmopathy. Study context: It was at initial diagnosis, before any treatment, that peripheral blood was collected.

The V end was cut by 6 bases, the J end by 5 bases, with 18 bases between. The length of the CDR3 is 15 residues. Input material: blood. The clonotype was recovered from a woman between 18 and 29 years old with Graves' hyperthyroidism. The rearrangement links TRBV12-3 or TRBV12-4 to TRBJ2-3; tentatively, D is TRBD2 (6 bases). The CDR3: CASSLDSGGEDTQYF. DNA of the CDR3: TGTGCCAGCAGCCTCGATTCGGGCGGGGAAGATACGCAGTATTTT.